This is a list of T cell receptor beta chains from one sample in a study of T cells in Graves' hyperthyroidism and ophthalmopathy. In TCRdb, the multiplex PCR reads were re-called with MiXCR into one record per CDR3 protein. Here the sample spans about 350,000 distinct CDR3 sequences, about 13% being singletons. Sample: blood. These receptors originate from a woman in her 40s with Graves' ophthalmopathy. CDR3s include the opening cysteine and the closing phenylalanine or tryptophan. D genes are given only for firm matches. Size values are once, few and many counts, or a class for expanded clones, and some rows have none.

d_gene	v_gene	abundance	j_gene	CDR3aa	CDR3nt
.	TRBV20-1	many	TRBJ2-6	CSARLGANVLTF	TGCAGTGCTAGGTTAGGGGCCAACGTCCTGACTTTC
.	TRBV27	few	TRBJ2-5	CASSSETDNLETQYF	TGTGCCAGCAGCTCAGAAACAGATAACCTAGAGACCCAGTACTTC
.	TRBV5-5	many	TRBJ1-1	CASNNLGGPNTEAFF	TGTGCCAGCAATAACTTAGGGGGACCGAACACTGAAGCTTTCTTT
TRBD2	TRBV20-1	many	TRBJ2-7	CSARGRDTRGASSSYEQYF	TGCAGTGCTAGGGGGAGAGATACGCGGGGGGCCTCCTCCTCCTACGAGCAGTACTTC
.	TRBV3-1	many	TRBJ1-5	CASSQRWAAQPQHF	TGTGCCAGCAGCCAGAGGTGGGCGGCTCAGCCCCAGCATTTT
.	TRBV7-2	.	TRBJ1-3	CASSFSGAGNTIYF	TGTGCCAGCAGCTTCTCAGGGGCCGGAAACACCATATATTTT
.	TRBV11-2	.	TRBJ2-3	CASSPDGGPGGIRVDTQYF	TGTGCCAGCAGCCCAGATGGGGGGCCGGGGGGCATTCGGGTAGATACGCAGTATTTT
TRBD2	TRBV3-1	.	TRBJ2-7	CASSQGRLAGGYEQYF	TGTGCCAGCAGCCAGGGAAGACTAGCGGGGGGGTACGAGCAGTACTTC
.	TRBV6-1	many	TRBJ2-1	CASSVSRPYNEQFF	TGTGCCAGCAGTGTAAGTAGGCCGTACAATGAGCAGTTCTTC
TRBD1	TRBV20-1	.	TRBJ2-5	CSARSNTGARETQYF	TGCAGTGCTAGATCCAATACAGGGGCTCGGGAGACCCAGTACTTC
.	TRBV10-3	few	TRBJ1-6	CATQTIFIVFNSPLHF	TGTGCCACCCAGACTATCTTTATAGTATTCAATTCACCCCTCCACTTT
.	TRBV7-9	few	TRBJ1-2	CASSSPGHLPTYGYTF	TGTGCCAGCAGCTCTCCGGGACACCTCCCTACCTATGGCTACACCTTC
TRBD2	TRBV19	.	TRBJ2-1	CASSRSREGLDNEQFF	TGTGCCAGTAGTAGATCACGGGAGGGCCTCGACAATGAGCAGTTCTTC
.	TRBV19	few	TRBJ1-2	CASSISQGTGGYTF	TGTGCCAGTAGTATAAGTCAGGGGACGGGTGGCTACACCTTC
TRBD2	TRBV4-1	few	TRBJ2-3	CASTFLAGTTDTQYF	TGCGCCAGCACCTTCCTAGCGGGGACCACAGATACGCAGTATTTT
TRBD2	TRBV10-2	many	TRBJ2-2	CASSMIAGATGELFF	TGCGCCAGCAGTATGATAGCGGGTGCTACTGGGGAGCTGTTTTTT
.	TRBV6-1	.	TRBJ2-1	CASRSSGTLDEQFF	TGTGCCAGCAGGAGCTCCGGGACACTCGATGAGCAGTTCTTC
TRBD2	TRBV12-3/TRBV12-4	many	TRBJ2-1	CASRRAGGLVNEQFF	TGTGCCAGCAGACGAGCGGGGGGGCTAGTCAATGAGCAGTTCTTC
TRBD1	TRBV28	many	TRBJ1-1	CASSKRQGWGAEAFF	TGTGCCAGCAGTAAACGACAGGGTTGGGGCGCTGAAGCTTTCTTT
.	TRBV24-1	many	TRBJ1-5	CATALEGNQPQHF	TGTGCCACCGCCCTGGAGGGGAATCAGCCCCAGCATTTT
TRBD2	TRBV11-2	many	TRBJ2-3	CASTPLAGETDTQYF	TGTGCCAGCACCCCACTAGCGGGAGAGACAGATACGCAGTATTTT
.	TRBV12-3/TRBV12-4	.	TRBJ1-4	CASSSRTVPNEKLFF	TGTGCCAGCAGTTCACGGACAGTCCCTAATGAAAAACTGTTTTTT
TRBD1	TRBV7-9	few	TRBJ1-2	CASSLAGQGARGYTF	TGTGCCAGCAGCTTAGCGGGACAGGGGGCGCGCGGCTACACCTTC
.	TRBV20-1	many	TRBJ1-1	CSAPSGMNTEAFF	TGCAGTGCACCTAGCGGGATGAACACTGAAGCTTTCTTT
.	TRBV5-1	few	TRBJ2-5	CASSLLVGGRETQYF	TGCGCCAGCAGCTTGTTGGTCGGGGGACGGGAGACCCAGTACTTC
.	TRBV6-5	many	TRBJ2-1	CASSYVGLYNEQFF	TGTGCCAGCAGTTACGTGGGCCTCTACAATGAGCAGTTCTTC
.	TRBV19	few	TRBJ1-5	CASSTLDRTHQPQHF	TGTGCCAGTAGTACCTTGGACAGAACTCATCAGCCCCAGCATTTT